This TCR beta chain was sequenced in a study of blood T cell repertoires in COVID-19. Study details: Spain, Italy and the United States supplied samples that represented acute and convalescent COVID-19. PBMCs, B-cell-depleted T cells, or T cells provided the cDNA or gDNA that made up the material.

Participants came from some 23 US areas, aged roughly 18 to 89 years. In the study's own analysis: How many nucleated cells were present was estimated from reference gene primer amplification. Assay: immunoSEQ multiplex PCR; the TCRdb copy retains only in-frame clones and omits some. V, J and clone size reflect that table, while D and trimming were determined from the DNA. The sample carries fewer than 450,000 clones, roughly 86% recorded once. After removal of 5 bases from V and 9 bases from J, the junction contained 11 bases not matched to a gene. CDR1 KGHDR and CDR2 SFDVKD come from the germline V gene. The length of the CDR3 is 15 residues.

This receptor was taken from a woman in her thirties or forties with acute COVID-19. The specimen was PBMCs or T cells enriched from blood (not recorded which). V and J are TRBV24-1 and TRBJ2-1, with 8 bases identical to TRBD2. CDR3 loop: CATSGFTGTRFEQFF. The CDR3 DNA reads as TGTGCCACCAGTGGGTTTACCGGGACTAGATTTGAGCAGTTCTTC.